The present T cell receptor beta chain was sequenced within a study of T-cell memory formation after mild COVID-19. Whole-study context: In these data, TCR clusters were largely donor specific.

Findings and limits, study-wide: The main location of contracting CD4+ clones was CM and EM, and that of contracting CD8+ clones was EMRA. Some responding clones appeared in pre-infection memory, suggesting cross-reactive memory joined.

TCR alpha and TCR beta cDNA libraries carrying sample barcodes and UMIs were produced by 5'RACE using constant-segment primers. TCRdb re-called the 5' RACE reads through MiXCR, storing one row per CDR3 protein. The table shows 500,000 to 650,000 distinct CDR3 sequences, with roughly 22% occurring only once. The CDR3 extends over 14 amino acids. V was clipped by 3 bases and J by 4 bases, with 13 bases between them. Details on this clonotype: The antigen remains undetermined.

This TCR derives from an adult woman who had mild COVID-19 (a few samples of this study predate the infection). Cell type and time point are not known. The sample comprised PBMCs or a T cell subset sorted from them (not recorded which). The chain uses TRBV12-3 or TRBV12-4 and TRBJ2-7; tentative D call: TRBD1 (5 bases). The DNA for the CDR3 is TGTGCCAGCAGTTTTTGGCAGGGTGGGTACGAGCAGTACTTC. It is translated as CASSFWQGGYEQYF.